This TCR beta chain came from a study of radiation and T cells in renal cell carcinoma. The study, taken as a whole, reports: No pretreatment tumor biopsies were available for baseline clonotypes. From baseline, blood top tumor clonotypes peaked at 2 weeks post-radiation.

Profiling relied on immunoSEQ multiplex PCR, and the TCRdb table lists in-frame clones only, not all of them. The data contain 150,000 to 200,000 clones, roughly 90% of them singletons. The V end was cut by 5 bases, the J end by 6 bases, with 10 bases between. CDR1 LNHDA and CDR2 SQIVND come from the germline V gene (reference sequence). The CDR3 has 12 amino acids. Time point indicated: blood 4 weeks post-SBRT, at nephrectomy. This sample's treatment: 15 Gy SBRT to primary tumor, nephrectomy 4 weeks later. After SBRT, blood was collected at 2 and 4 weeks, plus baseline. The tumor was a clear cell renal cell carcinoma. Regarding this clone: What it recognizes is unknown.

This receptor was taken from a woman between 50 and 59 years old with renal cell carcinoma. Specimen: blood, collected from a patient whose treatment included radiotherapy and nephrectomy. The chain couples TRBV19 to TRBJ1-2, with D possibly TRBD1 on 5 matching bases. The CDR3 region is CASSRGEDGYTF. CDR3 sequence (DNA): TGTGCCAGTAGTCGGGGGGAGGATGGCTACACCTTC.